This T cell receptor beta chain emerged from a study of T cells in Graves' hyperthyroidism and ophthalmopathy. Whole-study context: Any treatment followed the collection of peripheral blood at initial diagnosis. Study-level findings and limits: In blood, most of the thyroid clonotypes expanded above 0.001 were also present. With a median lead of roughly 6.2 months before onset, the model predicted ophthalmopathy.

This clonotype has ten or more counts. Its antigen is undetermined. A NOSPECS grade of at least 4, a Clinical Activity Score of at least 3 and duration under 3 months were recorded in ophthalmopathy patients. The germline CDR1 and CDR2 sequences are DFQATT and SNEGSKA (reference sequence). The CDR3 loop spans 13 amino acids. V lost 7 bases to trimming and J lost 9 bases; unmatched junction nucleotides: 10. TCR beta CDR3 regions were amplified from RNA transcripts. HTBI primers were used for first-round RT-PCR of the TCR CDR3. Using its own MiXCR run on the multiplex PCR reads, TCRdb lists one record per CDR3 protein. Of hundreds of thousands of distinct CDR3 sequences listed, approximately 15% are singletons.

Source material: blood. The source of this sequence is a man aged 18 to 29 with Graves' ophthalmopathy. The V call is TRBV20-1, the J call TRBJ2-1; 9 nucleotides line up with TRBD2. For the CDR3, the DNA is TGCAGTGTCCCGGGACTAGCTGGGGGTGAGCAGTTCTTC. It yields the protein CSVPGLAGGEQFF.